This TCR beta chain appears in the sequencing data of a study of blood T cell repertoires in COVID-19 (TCRdb year 2020). Regarding the study in general: The collaborator samples originated in the United States, Italy and Spain and spanned the acute and convalescent phases of COVID-19. The material from the prospective study consisted of cDNA or gDNA derived from T cells, B-cell-depleted T cells, or PBMCs. Subjects who had been exposed to COVID-19, were actively infected with it, or had recovered from it provided the deeply sampled blood TCRbeta repertoires that made up the dataset. The repertoires were made available in a free public database intended to serve as a resource for research on the immune response to SARS-CoV-2. The samples were drawn from the first 160 participants of the ongoing ImmuneRACE study and from some 1,300 subjects provided by 6 global collaborators. Nearly every sample came with metadata listing a de-identified subject ID, COVID-19 status, age in years and sex. Where HLA class I and class II types were available, the types were taken from metadata supplied by the sample provider, not from assay-based typing. What the study reported, not specific to this receptor: The quantity of clinical and demographic metadata differed by source and by participant and was supplied without curation.

In the prospective study, participants were 18 to 89 years old, resided in about 25 geographic areas of the United States, and were enrolled through a virtual design. To assign participants to cohorts, the prospective study relied on clinical history that participants themselves reported in a screening survey and a study questionnaire. Recovered participants in ImmuneRACE Cohort 3 were defined as having two consecutive negative NP/OP PCR tests, clearance from a healthcare professional, or resolution of symptoms. In the prospective study, mobile phlebotomists collected whole blood, serum and a nasopharyngeal or oropharyngeal swab from each participant. Prospective study participants could optionally give additional blood draws and questionnaires over an approximately 2-month period. Before DNA extraction, blood samples from the prospective study were shipped at room temperature or frozen. Unmatched junction bases come to 8, with V trimmed by 5 bases and J by 4 bases. Reading from cysteine to phenylalanine, the CDR3 counts 16 amino acids. Solely the CDR3 DNA is kept, with 48 bases framed from the first base. The germline V gene (reference sequence) provides CDR1 MNHNY and CDR2 SVGAGI.

Notes on this clone: No cognate antigen has been identified for it. No base quality values were provided; no much bigger clone lies one nucleotide off.

TCRbeta CDR3 regions were amplified from genomic DNA using the immunoSEQ Assay, a bias-controlled multiplex PCR. The study's own analysis went as follows. Nucleated cell counts per sample were estimated from amplification of reference gene primers within the assay. To quantify the absolute abundance of each unique TCRbeta CDR3 rearrangement, sequence reads were collapsed and filtered. For each sample, productive Simpson clonality was calculated as the square root of Simpson's diversity index across productive rearrangements. Sourced from immuneACCESS, this table was stored by TCRdb with only in-frame sequences that have V and J called. A share of the clones is absent; for the studies checked, an unresolved V gene accounts for under half, and the remainder has no known explanation. V, J and clone size are taken as reported in that table, and D and trimming were inferred from the DNA itself. The sample has approximately 480,000 clones on record, 75% to 90% of them singletons. The ten most abundant clones make up around 0.64% of the sample.

Here the chain combines TRBV6-6 and TRBJ2-1; TRBD2 fits 10 bases in the junction. The clonotype was recovered from a woman aged 18-30 years who had recovered from COVID-19. The sequencing sample was made of PBMCs or T cells enriched from blood (not recorded which). CDR3 region: CASSPRSGGAYNEQFF. The bases are TGTGCCAGCAGTCCCCGAAGCGGGGGGGCATACAATGAGCAGTTCTTC.